The entry below gives a single TCR beta chain sequence along with its context. The antigen remains unidentified. The data belong to a study of blood T cells in healthy people across ages. Sample-barcoded 5' priming and a J-beta primer mix drove a second PCR of roughly 7 to 11 cycles. TCRdb re-called the 5' RACE reads through MiXCR, storing one row per CDR3 protein. The repertoire includes more than 700,000 distinct CDR3 sequences, roughly 50% of them detected once, and about 42% sits in the top ten. The study, taken as a whole, reports: Long-lived donors had more naive CD4+ cells and higher diversity than aged donors. Leaving the PBMCs unsorted stopped any conclusive comparison of naive versus antigen-experienced cells. Per million T cells, TCR beta diversity dropped about linearly as age rose.

The CDR3 sequence is 15 residues long. Germline CDR1 reads SGHVT; CDR2 reads SQSDAQ. Trimming cost V 3 bases and J 4 bases; bases outside gene matches: 6. Samples each had at least 5 micrograms of total RNA extracted. The clonotype originates from an elderly man in good health. The rearrangement uses TRBV7-4 and TRBJ2-7; 10 positions match TRBD2. The material sequenced was blood. CDR3 amino acids: CASSLSGGVGYEQYF. The CDR3, as DNA: TGTGCCAGCAGCTTGAGCGGGGGGGTTGGGTACGAGCAGTACTTC.